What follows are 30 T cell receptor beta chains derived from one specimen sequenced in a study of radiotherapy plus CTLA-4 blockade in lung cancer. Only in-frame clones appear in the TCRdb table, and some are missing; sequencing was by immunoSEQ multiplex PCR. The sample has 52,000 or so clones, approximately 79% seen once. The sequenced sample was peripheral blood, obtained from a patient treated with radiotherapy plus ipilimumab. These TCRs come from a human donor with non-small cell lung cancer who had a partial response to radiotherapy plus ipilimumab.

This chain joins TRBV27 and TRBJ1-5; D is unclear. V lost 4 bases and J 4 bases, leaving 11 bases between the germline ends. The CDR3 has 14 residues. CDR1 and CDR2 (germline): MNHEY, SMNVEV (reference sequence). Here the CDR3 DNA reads TGTGCCAGCAGTTCCCCGGGAAGGAATCAGCCCCAGCATTTT. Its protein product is CASSSPGRNQPQHF.

CDR3 coding DNA: TGTGCCAGCAGTGTTGGGGACACGCGCGAGACCCAGTACTTC. Its protein is CASSVGDTRETQYF. V gene TRBV6-1 combines with J gene TRBJ2-5; D might be TRBD1 (6 bases). From germline, CDR1 is MNHNS and CDR2 SASEGT. With 4 bases removed from V and 5 bases from J, the gap between germline ends came to 14 bases. CDR3 length: 14 amino acids.

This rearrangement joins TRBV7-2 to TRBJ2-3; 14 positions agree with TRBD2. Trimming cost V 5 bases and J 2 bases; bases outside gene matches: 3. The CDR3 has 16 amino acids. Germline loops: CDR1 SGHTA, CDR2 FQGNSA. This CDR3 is CASSQGLAGDTDTQYF. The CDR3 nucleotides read TGTGCCAGCAGCCAGGGACTAGCGGGGGACACAGATACGCAGTATTTT.

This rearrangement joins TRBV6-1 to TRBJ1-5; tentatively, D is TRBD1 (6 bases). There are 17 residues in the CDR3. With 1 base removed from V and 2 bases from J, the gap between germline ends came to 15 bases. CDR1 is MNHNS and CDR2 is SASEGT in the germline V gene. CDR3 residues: CASSEEVGGRGNQPQHF. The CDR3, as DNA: TGTGCCAGCAGTGAAGAGGTCGGGGGGCGCGGCAATCAGCCCCAGCATTTT.

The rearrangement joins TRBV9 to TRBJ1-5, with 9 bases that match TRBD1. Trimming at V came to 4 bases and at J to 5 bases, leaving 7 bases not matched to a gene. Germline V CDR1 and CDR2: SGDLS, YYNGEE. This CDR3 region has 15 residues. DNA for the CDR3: TGTGCCAGCAGCCCCAGGACAGGGGAAGATCAGCCCCAGCATTTT. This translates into CASSPRTGEDQPQHF.

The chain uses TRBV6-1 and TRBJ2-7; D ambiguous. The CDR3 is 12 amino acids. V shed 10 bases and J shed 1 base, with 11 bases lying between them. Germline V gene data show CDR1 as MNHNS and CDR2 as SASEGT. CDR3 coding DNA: TGTGCCATCCTGACTGTGTCCTACGAGCAGTACTTC. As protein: CAILTVSYEQYF.

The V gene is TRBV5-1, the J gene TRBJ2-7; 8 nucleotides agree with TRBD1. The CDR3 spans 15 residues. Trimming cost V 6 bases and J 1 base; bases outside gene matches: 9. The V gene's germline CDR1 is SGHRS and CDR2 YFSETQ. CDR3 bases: TGCGCCAGCAACCCGGACAGGGATCCTTCCTACGAGCAGTACTTC. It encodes CASNPDRDPSYEQYF.

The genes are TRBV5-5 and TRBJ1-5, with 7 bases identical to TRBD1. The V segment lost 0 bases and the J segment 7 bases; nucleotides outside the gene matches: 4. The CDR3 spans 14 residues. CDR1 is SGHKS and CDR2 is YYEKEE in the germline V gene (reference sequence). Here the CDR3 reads CASSLGQGKQPQHF. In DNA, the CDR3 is TGTGCCAGCAGCTTGGGACAGGGAAAGCAGCCCCAGCATTTT.

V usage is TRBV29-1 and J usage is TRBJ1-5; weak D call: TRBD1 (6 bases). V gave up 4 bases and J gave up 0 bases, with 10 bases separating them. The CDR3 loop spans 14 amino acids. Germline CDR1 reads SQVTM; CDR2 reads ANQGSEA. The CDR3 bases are TGCAGCGTTGTCTACAGGGCTAGCAATCAGCCCCAGCATTTT. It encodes CSVVYRASNQPQHF.

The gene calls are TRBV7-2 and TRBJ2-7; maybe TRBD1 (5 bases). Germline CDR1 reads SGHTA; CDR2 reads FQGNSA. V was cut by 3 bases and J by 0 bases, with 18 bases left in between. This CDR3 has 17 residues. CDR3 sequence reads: CASSFVPATAFSYEQYF. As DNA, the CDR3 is TGTGCCAGCAGCTTCGTTCCGGCGACAGCTTTCTCCTACGAGCAGTACTTC.

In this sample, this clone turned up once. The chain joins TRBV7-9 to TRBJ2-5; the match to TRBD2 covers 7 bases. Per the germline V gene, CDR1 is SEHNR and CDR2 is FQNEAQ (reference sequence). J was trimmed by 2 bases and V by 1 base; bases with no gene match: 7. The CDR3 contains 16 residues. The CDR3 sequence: CASSLVRGGLQETQYF. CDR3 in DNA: TGTGCCAGCAGCTTAGTTCGCGGGGGTTTACAAGAGACCCAGTACTTC.

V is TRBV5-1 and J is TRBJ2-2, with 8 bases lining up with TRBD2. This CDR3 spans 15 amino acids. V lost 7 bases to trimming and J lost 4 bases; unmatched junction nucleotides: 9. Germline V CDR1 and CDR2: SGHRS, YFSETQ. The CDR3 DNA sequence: TGCGCCAGCTATCGGGGGGGGTCAAGCACCGGGGAGCTGTTTTTT. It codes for CASYRGGSSTGELFF.

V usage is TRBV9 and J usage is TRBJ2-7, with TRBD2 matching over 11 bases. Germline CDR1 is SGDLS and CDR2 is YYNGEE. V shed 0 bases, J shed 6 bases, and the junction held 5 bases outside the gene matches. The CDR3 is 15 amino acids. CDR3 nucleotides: TGTGCCAGCAGCGTAGAACTAGCGGGGGCCGGCGAGCAGTACTTC. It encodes CASSVELAGAGEQYF.

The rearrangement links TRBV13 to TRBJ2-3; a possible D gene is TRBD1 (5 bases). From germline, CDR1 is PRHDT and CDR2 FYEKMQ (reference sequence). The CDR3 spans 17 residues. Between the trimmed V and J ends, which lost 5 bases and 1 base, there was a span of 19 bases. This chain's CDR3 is CASSRRWGDSRTDTQYF. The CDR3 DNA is TGTGCCAGCAGCAGAAGGTGGGGCGACTCACGCACAGATACGCAGTATTTT.

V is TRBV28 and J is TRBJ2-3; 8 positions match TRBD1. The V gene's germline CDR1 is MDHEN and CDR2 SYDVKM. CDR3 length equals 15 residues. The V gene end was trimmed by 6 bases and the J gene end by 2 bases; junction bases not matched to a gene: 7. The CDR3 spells CASSLMTGDTDTQYF. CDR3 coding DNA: TGTGCCAGCAGCCTGATGACAGGGGACACAGATACGCAGTATTTT.

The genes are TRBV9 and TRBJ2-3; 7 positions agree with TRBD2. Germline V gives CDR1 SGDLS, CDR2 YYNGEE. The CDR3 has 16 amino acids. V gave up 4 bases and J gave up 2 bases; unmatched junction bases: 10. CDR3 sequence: CASSPRLAVITDTQYF. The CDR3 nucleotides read TGTGCCAGCAGCCCGAGACTAGCAGTCATCACAGATACGCAGTATTTT.

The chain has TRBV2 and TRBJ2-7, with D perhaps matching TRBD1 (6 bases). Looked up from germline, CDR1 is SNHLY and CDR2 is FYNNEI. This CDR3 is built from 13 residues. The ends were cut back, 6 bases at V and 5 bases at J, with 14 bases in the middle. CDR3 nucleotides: TGTGCCAGCAGGGGCAGGGGTACCGACGAGCAGTACTTC. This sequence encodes CASRGRGTDEQYF.

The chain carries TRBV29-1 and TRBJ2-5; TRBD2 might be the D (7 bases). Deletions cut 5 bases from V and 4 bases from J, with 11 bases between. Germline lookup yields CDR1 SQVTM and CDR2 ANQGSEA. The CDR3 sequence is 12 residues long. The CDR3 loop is CSVWGGGETQYF. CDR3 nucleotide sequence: TGCAGCGTTTGGGGAGGGGGAGAGACCCAGTACTTC.

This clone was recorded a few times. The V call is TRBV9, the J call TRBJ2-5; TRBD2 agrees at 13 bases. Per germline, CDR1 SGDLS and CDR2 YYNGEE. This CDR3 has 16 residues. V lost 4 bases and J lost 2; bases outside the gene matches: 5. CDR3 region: CASSRTSGGWQETQYF. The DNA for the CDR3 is TGTGCCAGCAGCCGGACTAGCGGGGGATGGCAAGAGACCCAGTACTTC. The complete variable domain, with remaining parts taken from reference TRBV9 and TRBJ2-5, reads DSGVTQTPKHLITATGQRVTLRCSPRSGDLSVYWYQQSLDQGLQFLIQYYNGEERAKGNILERFSAQQFPDLHSELNLSSLELGDSALYFCASSRTSGGWQETQYFGPGTRLLVL.

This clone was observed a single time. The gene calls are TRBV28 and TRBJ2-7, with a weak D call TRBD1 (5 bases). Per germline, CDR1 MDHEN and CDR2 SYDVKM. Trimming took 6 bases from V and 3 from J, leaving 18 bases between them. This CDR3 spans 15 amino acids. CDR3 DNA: TGTGCCAGCAGAGATCAGGGCCCTAATTACTACGAGCAGTACTTC. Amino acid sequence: CASRDQGPNYYEQYF.

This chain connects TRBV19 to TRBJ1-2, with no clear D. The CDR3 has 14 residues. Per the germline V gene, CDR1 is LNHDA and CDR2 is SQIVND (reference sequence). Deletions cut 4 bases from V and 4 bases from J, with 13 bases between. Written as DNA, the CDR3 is TGTGCCAGTAGTAACGCACAGACGAGCTATGGCTACACCTTC. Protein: CASSNAQTSYGYTF. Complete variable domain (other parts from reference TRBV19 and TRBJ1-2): DGGITQSPKYLFRKEGQNVTLSCEQNLNHDAMYWYRQDPGQGLRLIYYSQIVNDFQKGDIAEGYSVSREKKESFPLTVTSAQKNPTAFYLCASSNAQTSYGYTFGSGTRLTVV.

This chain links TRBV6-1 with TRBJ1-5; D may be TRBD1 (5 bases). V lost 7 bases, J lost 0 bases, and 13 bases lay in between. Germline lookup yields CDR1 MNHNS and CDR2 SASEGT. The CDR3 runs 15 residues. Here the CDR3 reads CASTYGGISNQPQHF. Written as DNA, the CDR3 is TGTGCCAGCACCTACGGGGGGATTAGCAATCAGCCCCAGCATTTT.

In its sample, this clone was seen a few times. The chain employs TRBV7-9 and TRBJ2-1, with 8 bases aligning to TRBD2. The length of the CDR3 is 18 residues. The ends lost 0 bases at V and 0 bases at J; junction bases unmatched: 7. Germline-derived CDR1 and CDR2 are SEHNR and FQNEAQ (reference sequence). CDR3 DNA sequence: TGTGCCAGCAGCTTAGCGCTTTTGCGGGGGGACTCCTACAATGAGCAGTTCTTC. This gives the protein CASSLALLRGDSYNEQFF. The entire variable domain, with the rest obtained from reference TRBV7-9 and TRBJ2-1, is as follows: DTGVSQNPRHKITKRGQNVTFRCDPISEHNRLYWYRQTLGQGPEFLTYFQNEAQLEKSRLLSDRFSAERPKGSFSTLEIQRTEQGDSAMYLCASSLALLRGDSYNEQFFGPGTRLTVL.

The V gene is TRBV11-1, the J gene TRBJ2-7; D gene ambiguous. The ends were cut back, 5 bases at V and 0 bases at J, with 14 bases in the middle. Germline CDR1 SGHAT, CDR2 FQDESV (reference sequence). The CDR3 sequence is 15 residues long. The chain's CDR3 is CASSRSLLSSYEQYF. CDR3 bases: TGTGCCAGCAGCCGTTCCCTTCTCAGCTCCTACGAGCAGTACTTC.

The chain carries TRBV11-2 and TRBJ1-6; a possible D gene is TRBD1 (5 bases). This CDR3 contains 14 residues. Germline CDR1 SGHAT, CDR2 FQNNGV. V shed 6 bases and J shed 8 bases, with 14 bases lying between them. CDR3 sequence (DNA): TGTGCCAGCAGTCCCAGGGCCAGAGATTCACCCCTCCACTTT. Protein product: CASSPRARDSPLHF. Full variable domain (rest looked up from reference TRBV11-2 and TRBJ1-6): EAGVAQSPRYKIIEKRQSVAFWCNPISGHATLYWYQQILGQGPKLLIQFQNNGVVDDSQLPKDRFSAERLKGVDSTLKIQPAKLEDSAVYLCASSPRARDSPLHFGNGTRLTVT.

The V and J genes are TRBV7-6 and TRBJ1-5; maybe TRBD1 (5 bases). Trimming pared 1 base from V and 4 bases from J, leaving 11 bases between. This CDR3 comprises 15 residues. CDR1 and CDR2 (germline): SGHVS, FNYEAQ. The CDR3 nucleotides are TGTGCCAGCAGCTTAGGAACAGGCCCTAATCAGCCCCAGCATTTT. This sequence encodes CASSLGTGPNQPQHF.

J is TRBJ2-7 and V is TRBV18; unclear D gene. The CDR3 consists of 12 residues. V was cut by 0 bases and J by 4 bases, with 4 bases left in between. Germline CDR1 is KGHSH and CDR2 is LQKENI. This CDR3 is CASSPPGYEQYF. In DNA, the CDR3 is TGTGCCAGCTCACCACCCGGGTACGAGCAGTACTTC.

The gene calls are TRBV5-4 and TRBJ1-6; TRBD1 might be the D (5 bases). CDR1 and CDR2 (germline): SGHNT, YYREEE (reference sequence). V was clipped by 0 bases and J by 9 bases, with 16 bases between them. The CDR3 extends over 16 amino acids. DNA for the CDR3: TGTGCCAGCAGCTTGGCAGCGGGGGGTGTCGGTTCACCCCTCCACTTT. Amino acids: CASSLAAGGVGSPLHF.

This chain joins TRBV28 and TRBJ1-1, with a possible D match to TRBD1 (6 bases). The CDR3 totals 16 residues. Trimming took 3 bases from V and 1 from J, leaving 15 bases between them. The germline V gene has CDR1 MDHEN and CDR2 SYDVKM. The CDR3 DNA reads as TGTGCCAGCAGTTTGGTGGTGGCAGGGGCGAACACTGAAGCTTTCTTT. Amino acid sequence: CASSLVVAGANTEAFF.

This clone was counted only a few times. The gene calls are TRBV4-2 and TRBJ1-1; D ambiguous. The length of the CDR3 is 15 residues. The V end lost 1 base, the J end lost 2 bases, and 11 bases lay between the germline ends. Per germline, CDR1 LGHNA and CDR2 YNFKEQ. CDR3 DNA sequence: TGTGCCAGCAGCCAAGGACCGGGATTCAACACTGAAGCTTTCTTT. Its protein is CASSQGPGFNTEAFF.